Each of the 13 T cell receptor beta chains below was sequenced from the same sample in a study of cytomegalovirus exposure and HLA in healthy donors. Amplification used 60 Vbeta primers and 13 Jbeta primers. Generated by immunoSEQ multiplex PCR, the TCRdb table keeps only in-frame clones and is missing some. Here the sample table reports about 140,000 clones. Sequenced input: PBMCs. The receptors were gathered from a male donor in good health and CMV-seronegative.

The V gene is TRBV30, the J gene TRBJ2-7, with D possibly matching TRBD1 (5 bases). Germline values: CDR1 GTSNPN, CDR2 SVGIG (reference sequence). Between the trimmed V and J ends, which lost 0 bases and 0 bases, there was a span of 12 bases. This CDR3 has 15 residues. The CDR3 DNA sequence: TGTGCCTGGAGTGTTGTTAGGGGTTCCTCCTACGAGCAGTACTTC. Residues: CAWSVVRGSSYEQYF.

The V and J genes are TRBV28 and TRBJ1-5; D is perhaps TRBD1 (5 bases). This CDR3 has 14 amino acids. Germline V gene lookup returns CDR1 MDHEN and CDR2 SYDVKM. Trimming took 8 bases from V and 0 from J, leaving 11 bases between them. The CDR3 nucleotides are TGTGCCAGCGGAGGGGTGAATAGCAATCAGCCCCAGCATTTT. This sequence encodes CASGGVNSNQPQHF.

V is TRBV6-5 and J is TRBJ2-2, with a weak D call TRBD1 (6 bases). CDR3 size: 15 residues. Trimming removed 7 bases from V and 1 base from J, with 13 bases in between. Germline V CDR1 and CDR2: MNHEY, SVGAGI. The CDR3 region has the DNA TGTGCCAGCACAGACCGGGACAAGAACACCGGGGAGCTGTTTTTT. Its translation is CASTDRDKNTGELFF.

The genes are TRBV27 and TRBJ2-5; D is possibly TRBD1 (7 bases). CDR1 is MNHEY and CDR2 is SMNVEV in the germline V gene (reference sequence). The CDR3 is 14 amino acids. The V and J ends lost 0 bases and 5 bases respectively, with 10 bases between them. The chain's CDR3 is CASSLSTGRETQYF. CDR3 sequence (DNA): TGTGCCAGCAGTTTATCGACAGGGAGGGAGACCCAGTACTTC.

The chain recombines TRBV27 with TRBJ2-7; 11 bases are shared with TRBD2. With V trimmed by 4 bases and J by 1 base, 15 bases remained unmatched. Germline CDR1 reads MNHEY; CDR2 reads SMNVEV (reference sequence). CDR3 length: 19 residues. The chain's CDR3 is CASSSGRGQLAGESYEQYF. For the CDR3, the DNA is TGTGCCAGCAGTTCAGGGAGGGGACAACTAGCGGGGGAGTCCTACGAGCAGTACTTC.

The J gene is TRBJ1-1, the V gene TRBV18, with 7 positions matching TRBD1. Germline CDR1 KGHSH, CDR2 LQKENI. The CDR3 length is 13 residues. V gave up 4 bases and J gave up 7 bases; unmatched junction bases: 6. CDR3 coding DNA: TGTGCCAGCTCACGTTCCCGGGACAGTGAAGCTTTCTTT. Protein product: CASSRSRDSEAFF.

This chain links TRBV10-1 with TRBJ1-1; the D gene is possibly TRBD1 (5 bases). V lost 6 bases and J lost 3, with 17 bases in between. This CDR3 is built from 15 residues. Germline V gene sequence: CDR1 WNHNN, CDR2 SYGVQD (reference sequence). The CDR3: CASRQSRALDTEAFF. CDR3 in DNA: TGCGCCAGCAGACAATCCAGGGCGTTGGACACTGAAGCTTTCTTT.

The rearrangement links TRBV6-6 to TRBJ2-7; 8 bases line up with TRBD2. Germline CDR1 reads MNHNY; CDR2 reads SVGAGI (reference sequence). This CDR3 has 15 residues. Germline trimming cut 8 bases from V and 7 bases from J; bases unmatched to any gene: 16. CDR3 region: CASQGSSGPRGEQYF. In DNA, the CDR3 is TGTGCCAGCCAGGGGTCTAGCGGGCCCCGAGGGGAGCAGTACTTC.

The V gene is TRBV5-1, the J gene TRBJ2-5; D uncertain. The CDR3 consists of 13 residues. From germline, CDR1 is SGHRS and CDR2 YFSETQ. Trimming took 0 bases from V and 1 from J, leaving 4 bases between them. CDR3 coding DNA: TGCGCCAGCAGCTTGGGGAGCCAAGAGACCCAGTACTTC. It encodes CASSLGSQETQYF.

The chain carries TRBV19 and TRBJ2-7; 12 bases align to TRBD2. The CDR3 covers 13 residues. The V gene end was trimmed by 11 bases and the J gene end by 5 bases; junction bases not matched to a gene: 7. Per germline, CDR1 LNHDA and CDR2 SQIVND (reference sequence). The CDR3 here is CASRLAGANEQYF. The CDR3 nucleotides are TGTGCCTCCAGACTAGCGGGAGCCAACGAGCAGTACTTC.

The V gene is TRBV2, the J gene TRBJ2-7, with D tentatively TRBD1 (7 bases). V was shortened by 3 bases and J by 7 bases, with 22 bases between the two germline ends. Germline V gene sequence: CDR1 SNHLY, CDR2 FYNNEI. The CDR3 is 16 amino acids. CDR3 region: CASSDAKTGIGGEQYF. The CDR3, as DNA: TGTGCCAGCAGTGACGCAAAGACAGGGATTGGGGGGGAGCAGTACTTC.

V usage is TRBV6-5 and J usage is TRBJ2-7, with 9 bases lining up with TRBD1. The trim removed 2 bases at V and 5 bases at J, leaving 7 bases unmatched. The germline V gene encodes CDR1 MNHEY and CDR2 SVGAGI. The CDR3 contains 15 residues. The CDR3 sequence is CASSYLTGGPNEQYF. The CDR3 DNA is TGTGCCAGCAGTTACCTGACAGGGGGTCCCAACGAGCAGTACTTC.

J is TRBJ2-5 and V is TRBV4-1; TRBD2 aligns across 9 bases. CDR3 length equals 16 residues. V gave up 0 bases and J gave up 5 bases; unmatched junction bases: 7. Looked up from germline, CDR1 is MGHRA and CDR2 is YSYEKL. CDR3 nucleotide sequence: TGCGCCAGCAGCCAAGATGCGGGAGGGTCGGGGGAGACCCAGTACTTC. Amino acids: CASSQDAGGSGETQYF.